This T cell receptor (beta chain) was observed in a study of blood T cell repertoires in COVID-19. The CDR3 has 17 amino acids. Per germline, CDR1 SGHDT and CDR2 YYEEEE. Germline trimming cut 4 bases from V and 0 bases from J; bases unmatched to any gene: 7. The data were produced by immunoSEQ multiplex PCR, yet TCRdb's version contains in-frame clones alone and is incomplete. Among 150,000 to 200,000 clones listed, approximately 90% were seen once. This clone was picked up one time. Sequenced sample: peripheral blood. The rearrangement links TRBV5-6 to TRBJ1-6; 7 nucleotides align to TRBD1. This clonotype was obtained from a young man with active or convalescent COVID-19. CDR3 in DNA: TGTGCCAGCAGCGATGACAGGGTTCACTCCTATAATTCACCCCTCCACTTT. It encodes CASSDDRVHSYNSPLHF.